This T cell receptor beta chain was profiled in a study of CD8 T cells in ankylosing spondylitis. Overall study results and limits: Disease-linked clones had a CD8+ phenotype and relatively low frequency in peripheral blood. Reportedly, matched ankylosing spondylitis synovial fluid was significantly enriched for disease-linked clones. A TCR beta motif of 8 or 9 highly homologous variants appeared characteristic of ankylosing spondylitis blood.

Per the germline V gene, CDR1 is KGHSH and CDR2 is LQKENI. The CDR3 is made up of 15 amino acids. V dropped 5 bases and J dropped 10 bases, with 21 bases sitting between them. This clonotype was counted at least ten times. Its cognate antigen is unknown. Quantitative 5'-RACE with molecular barcodes was used to make the TCR beta libraries. TCRdb itself ran the 5' RACE reads through MiXCR, one entry per CDR3 protein. The data hold 130,000 or so distinct CDR3 sequences, with roughly an eighth observed a single time. This sequence originates from a female donor with ankylosing spondylitis or in good health (not recorded which). The material sequenced was blood, either unsorted or a sorted T cell fraction (not recorded which). The chain couples TRBV18 to TRBJ2-1; either TRBD1 or TRBD2 may supply D (5 bases each). CDR3: CASSGSGTDLKEQFF. As DNA, the CDR3 is TGTGCCAGCTCAGGGTCCGGGACGGACCTTAAGGAGCAGTTCTTC.